One sample yielded the 13 T cell receptor beta chains listed below, sequenced in a study of blood T cell repertoires in COVID-19. The data were produced by immunoSEQ multiplex PCR, yet TCRdb's version contains in-frame clones alone and is incomplete. The sample records more than 300,000 clones, roughly 91% being singletons. Material: PBMCs or T cells enriched from blood (not recorded which). These receptors came from a woman in her late teens or twenties who had recovered from COVID-19.

V is TRBV18 and J is TRBJ1-4; TRBD1 is a possible D gene (6 bases). V was clipped by 3 bases and J by 5 bases, with 16 bases between them. The CDR3 extends over 16 amino acids. Germline V gene data show CDR1 as KGHSH and CDR2 as LQKENI. CDR3 residues: CASSPQPTGINEKLFF. The CDR3 DNA sequence: TGTGCCAGCTCACCGCAGCCGACAGGCATAAATGAAAAACTGTTTTTT.

This clone was counted once. The chain joins TRBV3-1 (or the pseudogene TRBV3-2) to TRBJ2-7; D is unclear. V was clipped by 5 bases and J by 2 bases, with 7 bases between them. The CDR3 is 12 residues long. Germline assignment: CDR1 LGHDT and CDR2 YNNKEL (reference sequence). This chain's CDR3 is CASSYRAYEQYF. In nucleotides, the CDR3 is TGTGCCAGCAGCTATCGGGCCTACGAGCAGTACTTC.

The chain links TRBV30 to TRBJ1-2; the D gene is possibly TRBD1 (6 bases). Deletions cut 5 bases from V and 5 bases from J, with 18 bases between. Looked up from germline, CDR1 is GTSNPN and CDR2 is SVGIG (reference sequence). The CDR3 loop spans 14 amino acids. The CDR3 sequence: CAWVDSAQDYGYTF. The CDR3 coding sequence is TGTGCCTGGGTGGACAGCGCGCAGGATTATGGCTACACCTTC. Full variable domain (missing parts from reference TRBV30 and TRBJ1-2): SQTIHQWPATLVQPVGSPLSLECTVEGTSNPNLYWYRQAAGRGLQLLFYSVGIGQISSEVPQNLSASRPQDRQFILSSKKLLLSDSGFYLCAWVDSAQDYGYTFGSGTRLTVV.

V is TRBV6-1 and J is TRBJ1-2; D uncertain. Trimming removed 2 bases at V and 4 bases at J, with 11 bases between. The germline CDR1 and CDR2 sequences are MNHNS and SASEGT. The CDR3 is made up of 14 amino acids. CDR3 sequence reads: CASSEWAGAYGYTF. The CDR3 coding sequence is TGTGCCAGCAGTGAATGGGCCGGCGCCTATGGCTACACCTTC.

The chain has TRBV13 and TRBJ1-6; TRBD1 might be the D (6 bases). This CDR3 spans 20 amino acids. In germline, CDR1 is PRHDT, CDR2 FYEKMQ (reference sequence). V lost 5 bases to trimming and J lost 1 base, with 24 bases between them. The CDR3 protein is CASSAGAGRGFGSYNSPLHF. In nucleotides, the CDR3 is TGTGCCAGCAGCGCCGGGGCGGGCAGGGGTTTTGGTTCCTATAATTCACCCCTCCACTTT.

This clone was seen once. V and J are TRBV10-3 and TRBJ1-2; 7 bases agree with TRBD1. Germline lookup yields CDR1 ENHRY and CDR2 SYGVKD. Trimming cost V 4 bases and J 4 bases; bases outside gene matches: 15. The CDR3 sequence is 17 residues long. DNA of the CDR3: TGTGCCATCAGTGGACAGGGTGCGGACCTCAATCTCTATGGCTACACCTTC. Translating gives CAISGQGADLNLYGYTF.

Comments on this clone: The sample contains more than one DNA sequence encoding this CDR3. The chain uses TRBV19 and TRBJ2-3; 11 bases fit TRBD2. Germline V gene data show CDR1 as LNHDA and CDR2 as SQIVND (reference sequence). The V and J ends lost 5 bases and 0 bases, in that order; junction bases with no gene match: 4. The CDR3 covers 16 residues. CDR3 loop: CASSVTSGGSTDTQYF. The CDR3 DNA follows: TGTGCCAGTAGTGTTACTAGCGGGGGAAGCACAGATACGCAGTATTTT.

This chain uses TRBV11-2 with TRBJ1-4, with a weak D call TRBD1 (6 bases). V was shortened by 6 bases and J by 7 bases, with 15 bases between the two germline ends. CDR3 length: 14 amino acids. The germline V gene has CDR1 SGHAT and CDR2 FQNNGV. The CDR3 spells CASSHRVSREKLFF. CDR3 DNA: TGTGCCAGCAGTCACAGGGTTTCGCGTGAAAAACTGTTTTTT. Full variable domain (outside the CDR3, taken from reference TRBV11-2 and TRBJ1-4): EAGVAQSPRYKIIEKRQSVAFWCNPISGHATLYWYQQILGQGPKLLIQFQNNGVVDDSQLPKDRFSAERLKGVDSTLKIQPAKLEDSAVYLCASSHRVSREKLFFGSGTQLSVL.

The chain is built from TRBV24-1 and TRBJ1-5, with D possibly being TRBD1 (5 bases). The CDR3 runs 15 residues. The V gene lost 7 bases and the J gene lost 1 base, with 13 bases spanning the gap. CDR1 KGHDR and CDR2 SFDVKD come from the germline V gene. The CDR3 nucleotides read TGTGCCACCAGAGGGGAGGGGTCGAGCAATCAGCCCCAGCATTTT. Its protein product is CATRGEGSSNQPQHF.

This chain connects TRBV29-1 to TRBJ2-7, with D possibly TRBD2 on 6 matching bases. The CDR3 runs 13 residues. Trimming took 7 bases from V and 4 from J, leaving 17 bases between them. CDR1 and CDR2 (germline): SQVTM, ANQGSEA. CDR3 in DNA: TGCAGCGCTATTAGCGGAGCAAAGTACGAGCAGTACTTC. Translation gives CSAISGAKYEQYF.

There are a few counts of this clone. The genes are TRBV3-1 (or the pseudogene TRBV3-2) and TRBJ1-3, with 7 bases identical to TRBD1. The junction had 4 bases not matched to a gene; V was cut back by 4 bases and J by 4 bases. Germline V CDR1 and CDR2: LGHDT, YNNKEL (reference sequence). This CDR3 has 14 amino acids. CDR3 region: CASSLRDSGNTIYF. The CDR3 coding sequence is TGTGCCAGCAGCCTACGGGACAGCGGAAACACCATATATTTT.

V and J are TRBV10-3 and TRBJ2-5; D ambiguous. The germline gives CDR1 ENHRY, CDR2 SYGVKD. The CDR3 length is 13 residues. The V end was cut by 0 bases, the J end by 4 bases, with 6 bases between. This CDR3 is CAISESTGETQYF. The CDR3 nucleotides are TGTGCCATCAGTGAGTCGACGGGAGAGACCCAGTACTTC.

This chain links TRBV2 with TRBJ2-7, with D possibly being TRBD2 (7 bases). Germline CDR1 reads SNHLY; CDR2 reads FYNNEI. V was cut by 7 bases and J by 5 bases, with 12 bases left in between. CDR3 length: 12 amino acids. Here the CDR3 reads CASKGGFHEQYF. CDR3 DNA: TGTGCCAGCAAGGGGGGGTTCCACGAGCAGTACTTC.